These 28 T cell receptor beta chains were sequenced from one sample in a study of regulatory T cells in long-lasting Graves disease. The time point is: newly diagnosed GD, antithyroid drugs for less than 3 months. PBMCs provided the RNA from which the TCR library was made. Libraries of TCR beta came from iRepertoire HTBI primers plus Arm-PCR of CDR3 regions. TCRdb used MiXCR to reprocess the multiplex PCR reads, holding one entry per CDR3 protein. This repertoire shows about 450,000 distinct CDR3 sequences, 14% found once; its top ten account for roughly a sixth. The same sample was also studied in work on T cells in Graves' hyperthyroidism and ophthalmopathy.

The source material was peripheral blood mononuclear cells (PBMCs), sampled at new diagnosis, from a patient treated with antithyroid drugs. These receptors came from a woman aged 45-59 years with Graves disease.

This clonotype showed up just a few times. V gene TRBV5-5 combines with J gene TRBJ1-2; D might be TRBD1 (5 bases). V was shortened by 0 bases and J by 4 bases, with 16 bases between the two germline ends. Germline CDR1 and CDR2: SGHKS and YYEKEE (reference sequence). This CDR3 spans 16 amino acids. CDR3 DNA: TGTGCCAGCAGCTTGGCCTACGGGGCCCCCTTCTATGGCTACACCTTC. Translated: CASSLAYGAPFYGYTF.

This clonotype was seen a few times. The rearrangement joins TRBV13 to TRBJ2-4; 7 nucleotides agree with TRBD1. V shed 6 bases, J shed 0 bases, and the junction held 11 bases outside the gene matches. The CDR3 runs to 17 residues. The V gene's germline CDR1 is PRHDT and CDR2 FYEKMQ (reference sequence). Written as DNA, the CDR3 is TGTGCCAGCAGTGTCTTCGGGACAGCCCTAGCCAAAAACATTCAGTACTTC. This gives the protein CASSVFGTALAKNIQYF.

Many counts were recorded for this clonotype. The V call is TRBV28, the J call TRBJ2-7, with a weak D call TRBD2 (6 bases). The CDR3 extends over 14 amino acids. Germline CDR1 and CDR2: MDHEN and SYDVKM. V lost 5 bases and J lost 0, with 11 bases in between. This CDR3 is CASSLGRNSYEQYF. CDR3 bases: TGTGCCAGCAGTCTGGGGAGGAACTCCTACGAGCAGTACTTC.

V gene TRBV5-1 combines with J gene TRBJ2-7, with 11 bases fitting TRBD2. This CDR3 has 19 residues. Looked up from germline, CDR1 is SGHRS and CDR2 is YFSETQ. V lost 4 bases, J lost 6 bases, and 21 bases stayed unmatched. The CDR3 DNA sequence: TGCGCCAGCAGCCACACTTGGGTAGCGGGAGGGCCCCTGGCCACCGAGCAGTACTTC. Protein product: CASSHTWVAGGPLATEQYF.

The chain carries TRBV29-1 and TRBJ1-1, with D possibly being TRBD1 (5 bases). Trimming shortened V by 2 bases and J by 1 base, and 11 bases separated the two germline ends. CDR3 length: 14 amino acids. Germline CDR1 reads SQVTM; CDR2 reads ANQGSEA. The CDR3 sequence: CSVERQGKNTEAFF. The CDR3, as DNA: TGCAGCGTTGAAAGGCAGGGCAAGAACACTGAAGCTTTCTTT. The whole variable domain, remainder taken from reference TRBV29-1 and TRBJ1-1, is SAVISQKPSRDICQRGTSLTIQCQVDSQVTMMFWYRQQPGQSLTLIATANQGSEATYESGFVIDKFPISRPNLTFSTLTVSNMSPEDSSIYLCSVERQGKNTEAFFGQGTRLTVV.

J is TRBJ1-2 and V is TRBV12-3 or TRBV12-4; no clear D. CDR3 length: 13 residues. V lost 2 bases, J lost 4 bases, and 8 bases lay in between. CDR3 in DNA: TGTGCCAGCAGTTTACGGGATATCTATGGCTACACCTTC. Residues: CASSLRDIYGYTF.

Note on this clonotype: A read error is possible here, since a much larger clone lies one base away. This chain joins TRBV6-2 or TRBV6-3 and TRBJ1-5; D gene unclear. V lost 6 bases and J 4 bases, leaving 16 bases between the germline ends. The CDR3 consists of 15 residues. CDR1 and CDR2 from the germline V gene are MNHEY and SVGEGT. Here the CDR3 DNA reads TGTGCCAGCAGCAAGAATGGACGGCGGAATCAGCCCCAGCATTTT. Translated: CASSKNGRRNQPQHF.

This clonotype has at least ten counts. The V gene is TRBV5-8, the J gene TRBJ1-2; no firm D call. From germline, CDR1 is SGHTS and CDR2 YDEGEE. CDR3 length: 13 residues. V gave up 0 bases and J gave up 5 bases, with 8 bases separating them. In DNA, the CDR3 is TGTGCCAGCAGCTTGGGACCGGTTTATGGCTACACCTTC. This translates into CASSLGPVYGYTF. The whole variable domain, remainder taken from reference TRBV5-8 and TRBJ1-2, is EAGVTQSPTHLIKTRGQQATLRCSPISGHTSVYWYQQALGLGLQFLLWYDEGEERNRGNFPPRFSGRQFPNYSSELNVNALELEDSALYLCASSLGPVYGYTFGSGTRLTVV.

This clonotype has at least ten counts. This chain joins TRBV5-6 and TRBJ2-4, with 7 positions matching TRBD1. V lost 2 bases and J lost 6; bases outside the gene matches: 2. Germline assignment: CDR1 SGHDT and CDR2 YYEEEE. This CDR3 is built from 13 residues. The CDR3 is CASSFGTANIQYF. The CDR3 coding sequence is TGTGCCAGCAGCTTTGGGACAGCAAACATTCAGTACTTC.

The chain recombines TRBV20-1 with TRBJ1-2, with no clear D. Per the germline V gene, CDR1 is DFQATT and CDR2 is SNEGSKA (reference sequence). The CDR3 is 15 residues long. The V end was cut by 3 bases, the J end by 7 bases, with 21 bases between. The CDR3: CSARAPASPSRGYTF. CDR3 sequence (DNA): TGCAGTGCTAGGGCCCCAGCGAGTCCGTCCCGTGGCTACACCTTC.

This chain links TRBV3-1 with TRBJ2-1; D is possibly TRBD1 (6 bases). Trimming removed 0 bases at V and 0 bases at J, with 15 bases between. Germline CDR1 and CDR2: LGHDT and YNNKEL (reference sequence). The CDR3 length is 18 residues. The CDR3 coding sequence is TGTGCCAGCAGCCAAGATTGGGGGCGGGTGAGCTCCTACAATGAGCAGTTCTTC. It specifies CASSQDWGRVSSYNEQFF.

This clonotype occurred many times. V gene TRBV2 combines with J gene TRBJ2-1; no clear D gene. Germline V gene data show CDR1 as SNHLY and CDR2 as FYNNEI. CDR3 length: 13 residues. Trimming took 10 bases from V and 9 from J, leaving 19 bases between them. The CDR3 DNA sequence: TGTGCCACCGGTGTGGCCCCGGTCGGTGAGCAGTTCTTC. This encodes CATGVAPVGEQFF.

This clonotype has only a few counts. CDR3 sequence reads: CASSIQPYEQYF. The CDR3 bases are TGTGCCAGCTCAATCCAACCCTACGAGCAGTACTTC. The V and J genes are TRBV18 and TRBJ2-7; D uncertain. Germline V CDR1 and CDR2: KGHSH, LQKENI. This CDR3 comprises 12 residues. Trimming took 5 bases from V and 2 from J, leaving 7 bases between them. Supplemented by reference TRBV18 and TRBJ2-7, the full variable domain reads NAGVMQNPRHLVRRRGQEARLRCSPMKGHSHVYWYRQLPEEGLKFMVYLQKENIIDESGMPKERFSAEFPKEGPSILRIQQVVRGDSAAYFCASSIQPYEQYFGPGTRLTVT.

This clonotype occurred a few times. The chain employs TRBV11-2 and TRBJ1-2, with D possibly matching TRBD1 (6 bases). V was clipped by 2 bases and J by 5 bases, with 12 bases between them. This CDR3 is built from 14 residues. Germline loops: CDR1 SGHAT, CDR2 FQNNGV. CDR3: CASSLSSRGYGYTF. In DNA, the CDR3 is TGTGCCAGCAGCTTATCTTCCAGGGGATATGGCTACACCTTC.

This clonotype was picked up many times. V is TRBV7-9 and J is TRBJ2-1; the match to TRBD2 covers 12 bases. Germline lookup yields CDR1 SEHNR and CDR2 FQNEAQ (reference sequence). The CDR3 covers 16 residues. Trimming removed 3 bases from V and 5 bases from J; junction bases left unmatched: 5. CDR3 residues: CASSLTSGRGDNEQFF. The CDR3 bases are TGTGCCAGCAGCTTGACTAGCGGGAGAGGTGACAATGAGCAGTTCTTC.

The rearrangement joins TRBV10-3 to TRBJ2-7; D not resolved. The V gene lost 4 bases and the J gene lost 4 bases, with 5 bases spanning the gap. CDR1 and CDR2 from the germline V gene are ENHRY and SYGVKD. This CDR3 contains 11 residues. The CDR3: CAISAQYEQYF. The CDR3 coding sequence is TGTGCCATCAGTGCACAATACGAGCAGTACTTC.

Ten or more counts support this clonotype. Relative to the germline gene, one junction end is altered; a read error may explain this. The chain carries TRBV3-1 and TRBJ2-7; no firm D call. The CDR3 spans 12 residues. Germline-derived CDR1 and CDR2 are LGHDT and YNNKEL (reference sequence). CDR3 sequence reads: CASSRLVYEQYF. The CDR3 DNA reads as TGCGCCAGCAGCCGCCTCGTCTACGAGCAGTACTTC.

This clonotype was seen many times. For the CDR3, the DNA is TGTGCCACCAGTGAGTACGAAAAGCCCGATGAGCAGTTCTTC. Amino acids: CATSEYEKPDEQFF. V gene TRBV24-1 combines with J gene TRBJ2-1; D is undetermined. The CDR3 sequence is 14 residues long. V was cut by 4 bases and J by 8 bases, with 14 bases left in between. Germline assignment: CDR1 KGHDR and CDR2 SFDVKD.

This clonotype was picked up a small number of times. DNA of the CDR3: TGCAGCGTTGAAAGTGGAGTAGCGGGAGGAAGGTACAATGAGCAGTTCTTC. Residues: CSVESGVAGGRYNEQFF. V usage is TRBV29-1 and J usage is TRBJ2-1, with 10 bases fitting TRBD2. The V gene end was trimmed by 2 bases and the J gene end by 4 bases; junction bases not matched to a gene: 11. Germline lookup yields CDR1 SQVTM and CDR2 ANQGSEA. The CDR3 spans 17 residues.

CDR3 DNA: TGTGCCAGCAGTTACTCGGTGGCTCGGGGACAGAGGAACTATGGCTACACCTTC. Its translation: CASSYSVARGQRNYGYTF. The chain joins TRBV6-5 to TRBJ1-2; 7 bases agree with TRBD1. The junction had 12 bases not matched to a gene; V was cut back by 0 bases and J by 2 bases. The CDR3 length is 18 residues. Looked up from germline, CDR1 is MNHEY and CDR2 is SVGAGI.

V and J are TRBV20-1 and TRBJ1-6, with a weak D call TRBD1 (6 bases). Germline CDR1 reads DFQATT; CDR2 reads SNEGSKA (reference sequence). The CDR3 contains 15 residues. The V gene lost 1 base and the J gene lost 3 bases, with 10 bases spanning the gap. CDR3 protein: CSARARTDYNSPLHF. CDR3 coding DNA: TGCAGTGCTAGAGCCAGGACAGACTATAATTCACCCCTCCACTTT.

This clonotype was picked up many times. This rearrangement joins TRBV9 to TRBJ2-3; D may be TRBD2 (5 bases). The germline V and J ends were trimmed by 4 bases and 1 base, with 13 bases remaining between them. CDR1 and CDR2 from the germline V gene are SGDLS and YYNGEE. This CDR3 contains 15 residues. The CDR3 DNA is TGTGCCAGCAGCCTATGGGGAGTCGGCACAGATACGCAGTATTTT. Its translation: CASSLWGVGTDTQYF.

This clonotype has a handful of counts. The chain uses TRBV3-1 and TRBJ2-5, with 14 bases matching TRBD2. The germline V gene encodes CDR1 LGHDT and CDR2 YNNKEL (reference sequence). The CDR3 loop spans 17 amino acids. The V segment lost 2 bases and the J segment 3 bases; nucleotides outside the gene matches: 5. The DNA of the CDR3 is TGTGCCAGCAGCCAAATACCGGGACTAGCGGGAGAAGAGACCCAGTACTTC. Its protein is CASSQIPGLAGEETQYF.

This clonotype has ten or more counts. The V and J genes are TRBV7-9 and TRBJ2-1; 12 nucleotides agree with TRBD2. V lost 5 bases to trimming and J lost 10 bases; unmatched junction nucleotides: 6. CDR1 and CDR2 (germline): SEHNR, FQNEAQ (reference sequence). The CDR3 loop spans 14 amino acids. The CDR3 DNA reads as TGTGCCAGCAGCATCCGGACTAGCGGGAAAGAGCAGTTCTTC. Its translation: CASSIRTSGKEQFF.

There are many counts of this clonotype. The chain recombines TRBV5-1 with TRBJ2-7; tentative D call: TRBD2 (6 bases). The CDR3 length is 17 residues. With 1 base removed from V and 0 bases from J, the gap between germline ends came to 17 bases. Per germline, CDR1 SGHRS and CDR2 YFSETQ. The CDR3 reads CASSLFSAGSSSYEQYF. In DNA, the CDR3 is TGCGCCAGCAGCTTGTTCTCGGCGGGAAGCAGCTCCTACGAGCAGTACTTC.

This clonotype was seen a handful of times. A single base separates this from a much larger clone, so it may be a read error. The conserved phenylalanine or tryptophan normally closing the CDR3 is absent here, so this likely arose from a read error. J is TRBJ2-1 and V is TRBV20-1, with 14 bases identical to TRBD2. This CDR3 has 17 residues. The germline gives CDR1 DFQATT, CDR2 SNEGSKA (reference sequence). Trimming took 1 base from V and 7 from J; bases not matched to a gene: 9. CDR3 sequence reads: CSARAYWTSGRLNEQFS. DNA of the CDR3: TGCAGTGCTAGAGCTTACTGGACTAGCGGGAGGTTAAATGAGCAGTTCTCC.

This clonotype was counted ten times or more. The chain is built from TRBV11-2 and TRBJ1-4; a possible D gene is TRBD1 (5 bases). V was cut by 1 base and J by 11 bases, with 11 bases left in between. There are 13 residues in the CDR3. Germline loops: CDR1 SGHAT, CDR2 FQNNGV. In nucleotides, the CDR3 is TGTGCCAGCAGCTTAGGGACAAGACATAAACTGTTTTTT. Protein: CASSLGTRHKLFF. Full variable domain (rest looked up from reference TRBV11-2 and TRBJ1-4): EAGVAQSPRYKIIEKRQSVAFWCNPISGHATLYWYQQILGQGPKLLIQFQNNGVVDDSQLPKDRFSAERLKGVDSTLKIQPAKLEDSAVYLCASSLGTRHKLFFGSGTQLSVL.

This clonotype was observed at least ten times. The gene calls are TRBV5-1 and TRBJ2-3; 10 positions match TRBD2. V gave up 0 bases and J gave up 2 bases; unmatched junction bases: 3. The CDR3 has 16 amino acids. Germline V lookup: CDR1 SGHRS, CDR2 YFSETQ. Here the CDR3 reads CASSLAGTSDTDTQYF. As DNA, the CDR3 is TGCGCCAGCAGCTTGGCCGGGACTAGCGACACAGATACGCAGTATTTT.